These 4 T cell receptor beta chains came from one sample sequenced in a study of Graves' ophthalmopathy and Graves' hyperthyroidism. Amplification from RNA transcripts yielded the TCR beta CDR3 regions. First-round RT-PCR used HTBI primers; second-round multiplex PCR followed. TCRdb itself ran the multiplex PCR reads through MiXCR, one entry per CDR3 protein. The sample has about 1.1 million distinct CDR3 sequences, 35% to 40% seen once. Specimen: peripheral blood or thyroid tissue (not recorded which). All receptors come from an adult man with Graves' hyperthyroidism.

This clonotype has a handful of counts. V is TRBV12-5 and J is TRBJ1-5; 7 positions match TRBD1. V dropped 9 bases and J dropped 0; count of bases not matched to a gene: 5. The germline V gene has CDR1 LGHNT and CDR2 FRNRAP. CDR3 size: 14 residues. DNA for the CDR3: TGTGCTAGGAGCAGGGGGTCTAGCAATCAGCCCCAGCATTTT. Protein product: CARSRGSSNQPQHF.

This clonotype was observed a single time. This chain links TRBV13 with TRBJ2-2, with 10 bases lining up with TRBD2. The CDR3 has 20 amino acids. Germline CDR1 is PRHDT and CDR2 is FYEKMQ (reference sequence). V dropped 7 bases and J dropped 6; count of bases not matched to a gene: 23. The DNA of the CDR3 is TGTGCCAGCAACTCATGGACTAGCGGTGGGACTGAGACCGTTCCCGGGGAGCTGTTTTTT. Its translation: CASNSWTSGGTETVPGELFF.

At least ten counts were recorded for this clonotype. The chain employs TRBV7-9 and TRBJ2-7; D is perhaps TRBD2 (5 bases). V was clipped by 7 bases and J by 7 bases, with 17 bases between them. The CDR3 is 13 residues long. Germline CDR1 reads SEHNR; CDR2 reads FQNEAQ (reference sequence). CDR3 DNA sequence: TGTGCCAGCAAGTCCGAGGGAGTGCGGGAGCAGTACTTC. Protein product: CASKSEGVREQYF.

This clonotype was detected many times. CDR3 DNA: TGCAGTGCTGGGGGCTCGGAGGGGGAGACTGAAGCTTTCTTT. This codes for CSAGGSEGETEAFF. This chain links TRBV20-1 with TRBJ1-1; D might be TRBD1 (6 bases). This CDR3 is built from 14 residues. Trimming left V 5 bases short and J 5 bases short, with 18 bases between. Germline-derived CDR1 and CDR2 are DFQATT and SNEGSKA (reference sequence).